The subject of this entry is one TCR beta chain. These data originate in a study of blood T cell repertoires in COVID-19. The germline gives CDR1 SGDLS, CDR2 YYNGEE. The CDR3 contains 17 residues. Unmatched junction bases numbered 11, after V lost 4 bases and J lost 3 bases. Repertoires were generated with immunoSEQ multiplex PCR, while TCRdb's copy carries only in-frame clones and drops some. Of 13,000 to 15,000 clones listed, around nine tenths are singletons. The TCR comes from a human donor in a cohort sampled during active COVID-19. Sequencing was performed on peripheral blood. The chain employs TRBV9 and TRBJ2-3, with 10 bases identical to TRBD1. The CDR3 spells CASSRTSTGGTTDTQYF. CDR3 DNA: TGTGCCAGCAGCCGAACTTCGACAGGGGGCACGACAGATACGCAGTATTTT.